The 24 T cell receptor beta chains below come from one sample, sequenced in a study of glioma-infiltrating T cells after dendritic cell vaccination. Time point: after dendritic cell vaccination, including at tumor progression/relapse. TCRdb's copy holds only in-frame clones and misses some; the assay was immunoSEQ multiplex PCR. The repertoire includes approximately 50,000 clones, approximately 89% of them detected once, and roughly 5% sits in the top ten. The sequencing here drew on blood, taken after dendritic cell vaccination. The receptors derive from a human donor with glioblastoma.

This clone was seen once. The chain has TRBV10-3 and TRBJ2-5, with 7 positions matching TRBD2. The end of the DNA fits TRBJ2-7 better, so the J call may be wrong. The CDR3 spans 12 residues. The germline V gene has CDR1 ENHRY and CDR2 SYGVKD. The CDR3, as DNA: TGTGCCATCAGCGGACTAGCCTACGAGCAGTACTTC. As protein: CAISGLAYEQYF.

This clone appeared a single time. The V and J genes are TRBV7-6 and TRBJ2-6; 10 bases match TRBD2. The junction had 13 bases not matched to a gene; V was cut back by 5 bases and J by 3 bases. Germline CDR1 reads SGHVS; CDR2 reads FNYEAQ. CDR3 length equals 19 residues. The chain's CDR3 is CASSPTSGAPTGGANVLTF. CDR3 nucleotides: TGTGCCAGCAGCCCAACTAGCGGGGCCCCAACGGGTGGGGCCAACGTCCTGACTTTC.

The chain has TRBV9 and TRBJ1-2; D is unresolved. CDR1 and CDR2 from the germline V gene are SGDLS and YYNGEE. With 1 base removed from V and 3 bases from J, the gap between germline ends came to 16 bases. CDR3 length equals 16 residues. DNA of the CDR3: TGTGCCAGCAGCGTAATCCCCCCGGGTCTTGACTATGGCTACACCTTC. Translated, it gives CASSVIPPGLDYGYTF.

This chain links TRBV2 with TRBJ2-6; the match to TRBD1 covers 9 bases. V was clipped by 8 bases and J by 2 bases; unmatched bases: 22. The CDR3 has 21 amino acids. The germline V gene encodes CDR1 SNHLY and CDR2 FYNNEI. CDR3 in amino acids: CASGQGWGSGTGSPGANVLTF. CDR3 in DNA: TGTGCCAGCGGACAGGGATGGGGCTCCGGGACAGGGTCCCCTGGGGCCAACGTCCTGACTTTC.

The count of this clone is one. The chain joins TRBV7-9 to TRBJ1-2; 7 bases align to TRBD1. There are 15 residues in the CDR3. CDR1 is SEHNR and CDR2 is FQNEAQ in the germline V gene (reference sequence). The junction had 6 bases not matched to a gene; V was cut back by 1 base and J by 4 bases. CDR3 in DNA: TGTGCCAGCAGCTTAGATTACCGGGACAGCTATGGCTACACCTTC. It specifies CASSLDYRDSYGYTF.

The chain joins TRBV28 to TRBJ2-1, with 12 bases that match TRBD2. With V trimmed by 2 bases and J by 8 bases, 10 bases remained unmatched. Germline CDR1 reads MDHEN; CDR2 reads SYDVKM. The CDR3 has 17 amino acids. This CDR3 reads CASSLNQGLAGSYEQFF. Here the CDR3 DNA reads TGTGCCAGCAGTTTAAATCAAGGACTAGCGGGAAGCTATGAGCAGTTCTTC.

J is TRBJ1-2 and V is TRBV6-6, with D possibly being TRBD1 (6 bases). Germline values: CDR1 MNHNY, CDR2 SVGAGI (reference sequence). The CDR3 loop spans 14 amino acids. Deletions cut 5 bases from V and 2 bases from J, with 12 bases between. The CDR3 loop reads CASSIGQTNYGYTF. CDR3 bases: TGTGCCAGCAGTATCGGACAGACGAACTATGGCTACACCTTC.

The chain employs TRBV10-3 and TRBJ1-2; tentative D call: TRBD1 (6 bases). V lost 8 bases and J lost 0, with 16 bases in between. Germline V gene data show CDR1 as ENHRY and CDR2 as SYGVKD. This CDR3 contains 15 residues. DNA for the CDR3: TGTGCCATCCAAGAGACAGGTCCTGCTAACTATGGCTACACCTTC. This gives the protein CAIQETGPANYGYTF.

The chain uses TRBV9 and TRBJ2-7; TRBD1 matches 10 bases. Germline CDR1 reads SGDLS; CDR2 reads YYNGEE. The CDR3 loop spans 14 amino acids. The trim removed 3 bases at V and 4 bases at J, leaving 4 bases unmatched. The CDR3 loop reads CASSEGDRGYEQYF. The CDR3 coding sequence is TGTGCCAGCAGCGAGGGGGACAGGGGATACGAGCAGTACTTC.

The chain uses TRBV6-6 and TRBJ1-2, with a tentative D call TRBD1 (6 bases). Trimming took 9 bases from V and 4 from J, leaving 18 bases between them. This CDR3 spans 14 amino acids. Germline values: CDR1 MNHNY, CDR2 SVGAGI (reference sequence). The DNA of the CDR3 is TGTGCCAGTAAAGACAGGATCGGGTCCTATGGCTACACCTTC. It encodes CASKDRIGSYGYTF.

The chain joins TRBV7-9 to TRBJ1-2, with 7 bases lining up with TRBD1. Germline CDR1 SEHNR, CDR2 FQNEAQ (reference sequence). This CDR3 region has 12 residues. After removal of 3 bases from V and 7 bases from J, the junction contained 2 bases not matched to a gene. CDR3 loop: CASSLPGGGYTF. The CDR3 nucleotides are TGTGCCAGCAGCTTGCCAGGGGGTGGCTACACCTTC.

This clone was observed once. V is TRBV27 and J is TRBJ2-7; D is perhaps TRBD1 (5 bases). This CDR3 has 15 amino acids. Looked up from germline, CDR1 is MNHEY and CDR2 is SMNVEV (reference sequence). V was cut by 5 bases and J by 2 bases, with 16 bases left in between. The CDR3 nucleotides read TGTGCCAGCAGTCGCCACTTAGGGGCCCCCTACGAGCAGTACTTC. It is translated as CASSRHLGAPYEQYF.

The V and J genes are TRBV11-2 and TRBJ2-7; 7 bases agree with TRBD2. CDR1 SGHAT and CDR2 FQNNGV come from the germline V gene. The J segment lost 7 bases and the V segment lost 6 bases, leaving 9 bases of the junction unmatched. The CDR3 spans 13 residues. The CDR3, as DNA: TGTGCCAGCAGGGGACTAAGCGAGCGGGAGCAGTACTTC. As protein: CASRGLSEREQYF.

The chain has TRBV28 and TRBJ1-1; TRBD1 is a possible D gene (5 bases). The CDR3 is 17 residues long. V lost 3 bases, J lost 1 base, and 18 bases lay in between. Germline lookup yields CDR1 MDHEN and CDR2 SYDVKM. In nucleotides, the CDR3 is TGTGCCAGCAGTTTGATATTTCCCAACAGGAGGAACACTGAAGCTTTCTTT. Protein product: CASSLIFPNRRNTEAFF.

This sequence joins TRBV7-2 and TRBJ2-7; the match to TRBD2 covers 8 bases. The CDR3 loop spans 15 amino acids. V lost 6 bases and J lost 0; bases outside the gene matches: 7. Germline V gives CDR1 SGHTA, CDR2 FQGNSA. The CDR3 is CASSFGLAGSYEQYF. The CDR3, as DNA: TGTGCCAGCAGTTTTGGACTAGCCGGCTCCTACGAGCAGTACTTC. The full variable domain, completed using reference TRBV7-2 and TRBJ2-7, is GAGVSQSPSNKVTEKGKDVELRCDPISGHTALYWYRQSLGQGLEFLIYFQGNSAPDKSGLPSDRFSAERTGGSVSTLTIQRTQQEDSAVYLCASSFGLAGSYEQYFGPGTRLTVT.

The chain is built from TRBV6-6 and TRBJ2-7, with D unresolved. This CDR3 has 14 amino acids. Germline-derived CDR1 and CDR2 are MNHNY and SVGAGI (reference sequence). V lost 5 bases, J lost 3 bases, and 14 bases lay in between. The CDR3 here is CASSVSEKSYEQYF. The CDR3 nucleotides read TGTGCCAGCAGTGTTTCAGAAAAAAGCTACGAGCAGTACTTC.

This clone was recorded a few times. The V and J genes are TRBV18 and TRBJ2-2; D remains unclear. From germline, CDR1 is KGHSH and CDR2 LQKENI. There are 12 residues in the CDR3. The V end was cut by 7 bases, the J end by 4 bases, with 7 bases between. For the CDR3, the DNA is TGTGCCAGCTACCCCAGCACCGGGGAGCTGTTTTTT. Translation gives CASYPSTGELFF. Full variable domain (remainder filled in from reference TRBV18 and TRBJ2-2): NAGVMQNPRHLVRRRGQEARLRCSPMKGHSHVYWYRQLPEEGLKFMVYLQKENIIDESGMPKERFSAEFPKEGPSILRIQQVVRGDSAAYFCASYPSTGELFFGEGSRLTVL.

The chain recombines TRBV6-1 with TRBJ2-5, with D unclear. This CDR3 comprises 13 residues. Between the trimmed V and J ends, which lost 9 bases and 1 base, there was a span of 12 bases. CDR1 and CDR2 from the germline V gene are MNHNS and SASEGT. The DNA of the CDR3 is TGTGCCAGTAGATTACGACTCCAAGAGACCCAGTACTTC. Its protein product is CASRLRLQETQYF.

This chain's CDR3 is CASGQTGLADTQYF. The DNA for the CDR3 is TGTGCCAGCGGACAGACAGGGTTGGCAGATACGCAGTATTTT. The chain is built from TRBV2 and TRBJ2-3; 7 bases line up with TRBD1. Germline lookup yields CDR1 SNHLY and CDR2 FYNNEI. V dropped 8 bases and J dropped 4; count of bases not matched to a gene: 9. This CDR3 is built from 14 residues.

The chain has TRBV29-1 and TRBJ2-1; 10 bases line up with TRBD1. CDR1 is SQVTM, CDR2 ANQGSEA, per germline. CDR3 length: 12 residues. The junction had 8 bases not matched to a gene; V was cut back by 5 bases and J by 13 bases. CDR3 amino acids: CSVLRQGAPQFF. The CDR3 DNA is TGCAGCGTTCTACGACAGGGGGCACCCCAGTTCTTC.

The chain combines TRBV18 with TRBJ2-7; 10 bases are a match to TRBD2. Per germline, CDR1 KGHSH and CDR2 LQKENI. The CDR3 contains 15 residues. Trimming at V came to 6 bases and at J to 7 bases, leaving 12 bases not matched to a gene. The CDR3 nucleotides are TGTGCCAGCTCGCCGCAGCGGGAGGGCCTTAGGGAGCAGTACTTC. Amino acid sequence: CASSPQREGLREQYF.

The chain joins TRBV19 to TRBJ2-2; TRBD1 matches 9 bases. The ends lost 5 bases at V and 2 bases at J; junction bases unmatched: 6. The V gene's germline CDR1 is LNHDA and CDR2 SQIVND (reference sequence). This CDR3 region has 16 residues. The CDR3 protein is CASSLQGALNTGELFF. DNA of the CDR3: TGTGCCAGTAGTCTACAGGGGGCGCTTAACACCGGGGAGCTGTTTTTT.

The chain joins TRBV6-1 to TRBJ2-1; TRBD2 matches at 7 bases. CDR1 and CDR2 from the germline V gene are MNHNS and SASEGT. The trim removed 6 bases at V and 4 bases at J, leaving 12 bases unmatched. The CDR3 runs 16 residues. The CDR3 spells CASSERPSGIYNEQFF. CDR3 coding DNA: TGTGCCAGCAGCGAACGCCCTAGCGGAATATACAATGAGCAGTTCTTC.

The chain links TRBV7-2 to TRBJ1-5, with 9 bases fitting TRBD1. This CDR3 comprises 13 residues. Germline-derived CDR1 and CDR2 are SGHTA and FQGNSA. Trimming cost V 4 bases and J 6 bases; bases outside gene matches: 1. The CDR3, as DNA: TGTGCCAGCAGCTGGACAGGGGTTCAGCCCCAGCATTTT. It codes for CASSWTGVQPQHF.